This T cell receptor beta chain was identified in a study of blood T cell repertoires in COVID-19. Assay: immunoSEQ multiplex PCR; the TCRdb copy retains only in-frame clones and omits some. The sample shows around 200,000 clones, approximately 88% of them seen only once. Adults between roughly 18 and 95 years of age took part from 20 to 25 US areas. Germline lookup yields CDR1 MGHDK and CDR2 SYGVNS. J gave up 10 bases and V 0 bases, and 15 bases lay outside the gene matches. The CDR3 consists of 17 residues. The TCR sequence derives from a man aged 18 to 30 with acute COVID-19. Sequences were obtained from PBMCs or T cells enriched from blood (not recorded which). The V gene is TRBV25-1, the J gene TRBJ2-1; 7 bases fit TRBD2. CDR3 in DNA: TGTGCCAGCAGTGAATATAAAGGCACTAGCGAGGTGGGGGAGCAGTTCTTC. Encoded protein: CASSEYKGTSEVGEQFF. Variable domain in full (rest from reference TRBV25-1 and TRBJ2-1): EADIYQTPRYLVIGTGKKITLECSQTMGHDKMYWYQQDPGMELHLIHYSYGVNSTEKGDLSSESTVSRIRTEHFPLTLESARPSHTSQYLCASSEYKGTSEVGEQFFGPGTRLTVL.